These T cell receptor beta chains were read from a single sample in a study of blood T cell repertoires in COVID-19. Repertoires were generated with immunoSEQ multiplex PCR, while TCRdb's copy carries only in-frame clones and drops some. Of 100,000 or so clones in the sample, approximately 90% were seen once. Sequencing was performed on peripheral blood. The receptors here all came from an elderly woman with acute or convalescent COVID-19. CDR3s include the opening cysteine and the closing phenylalanine or tryptophan. A D gene is named only where the DNA matches it firmly. A row's size may be missing; if present it is once, few, many or a size class.

.	TRBV2	TRBJ2-3	once	TGTGCCAGCAGTGCTGCGGATACGCAGTATTTT	CASSAADTQYF
.	TRBV2	TRBJ1-5	.	TGTGCCAGCAGTGGAGAGGCAGCCAATCAGCCCCAGCATTTT	CASSGEAANQPQHF
.	TRBV28	TRBJ1-5	.	TGTGCCAGCAGTACTCCGGTTGTGCAGCCAGAGGGGCCCCAGCATTTT	CASSTPVVQPEGPQHF
.	TRBV11-2	TRBJ1-3	.	TGTGCCAGCAGCTTAGATCCGGGGGGTGGAAACACCATATATTTT	CASSLDPGGGNTIYF
.	TRBV3-1/TRBV3-2	TRBJ2-7	once	TGTGCCAGCAGCCAAGAGACTACTAGCTCCTACGAGCAGTACTTC	CASSQETTSSYEQYF
.	TRBV5-5	TRBJ1-1	.	TGTGCCAGCAGCCCCGACAGTAACACTGAAGCTTTCTTT	CASSPDSNTEAFF
.	TRBV24-1	TRBJ2-1	.	TGTGCCACCAGTGATTCTCCTACCAACAATGAGCAGTTCTTC	CATSDSPTNNEQFF
TRBD1	TRBV11-3	TRBJ2-1	.	TGTGCCAGCAGCTTAACAGGGGGTGACAATGAGCAGTTCTTC	CASSLTGGDNEQFF
TRBD1	TRBV10-3	TRBJ2-3	.	TGTGCCATCAGCAAGGGGACAGGGAGCAGAGATACGCAGTATTTT	CAISKGTGSRDTQYF
.	TRBV6-1	TRBJ1-4	.	TGTGCCAGCAGTGAAGTATCATTAGGACAGAAAACTAATGAAAAACTGTTTTTT	CASSEVSLGQKTNEKLFF
.	TRBV7-2	TRBJ2-5	.	TGTGCCAGCAGCTTCGGGTCGTTGAGGGAGACCCAGTACTTC	CASSFGSLRETQYF
TRBD2	TRBV7-2	TRBJ2-7	.	TGTGCCAGCAGCTTAGGCCCCGGCGGGGGGGCTTACGAGCAGTACTTC	CASSLGPGGGAYEQYF
.	TRBV30	TRBJ1-3	.	TGTGCCTGTGACAGCAGGGGAAACACCATATATTTT	CACDSRGNTIYF
TRBD1	TRBV29-1	TRBJ2-7	.	TGCAGCGTGACCCGGGACAGAAGGGGGGAGCAGTACTTC	CSVTRDRRGEQYF
TRBD1	TRBV28	TRBJ1-2	.	TGTGCCAGCGGGACAGGGGGCTTTGGCTACACCTTC	CASGTGGFGYTF
TRBD1	TRBV6-5	TRBJ1-6	once	TGTGCCAGCAGCCGGGACAGGGGTGATTCACCCCTCCACTTT	CASSRDRGDSPLHF
TRBD1	TRBV9	TRBJ1-4	.	TGTGCCAGCAGCGAATGGACAGGGGGCGAGGAAAAACTGTTTTTT	CASSEWTGGEEKLFF
.	TRBV10-3	TRBJ1-1	many	TGTGCCATCAGCCCCGGGAGGGCGTCTGAAGCTTTCTTT	CAISPGRASEAFF
TRBD1	TRBV6-4	TRBJ2-1	.	TGTGCCAGCAGTCCTAAAACACAGGGGCCGGTTGGTTACAATGAGCAGTTCTTC	CASSPKTQGPVGYNEQFF
.	TRBV6-5	TRBJ2-1	.	TGTGCCAGCAGTTACTCGGGGGGACCCTACAATGAGCAGTTCTTC	CASSYSGGPYNEQFF
TRBD1	TRBV30	TRBJ1-1	.	TGTGCCTGGAGCCTGGGACAGGTGAACACTGAAGCTTTCTTT	CAWSLGQVNTEAFF
.	TRBV5-5	TRBJ2-7	.	TGTGCCAGCAGCTTCGGACTGAGGGAGCCCTACGAGCAGTACTTC	CASSFGLREPYEQYF
TRBD1	TRBV4-1	TRBJ2-7	.	TGCGCCAGCAGCTCCAAACCGGGACAGGGGAAGTTAGACGAGCAGTACTTC	CASSSKPGQGKLDEQYF
.	TRBV18	TRBJ1-2	.	TGTGCCAGCTCACCACCGACCGGGGTTGGCTACACCTTC	CASSPPTGVGYTF
TRBD2	TRBV19	TRBJ2-3	.	TGTGCCAGTAGTATATCGGACAGGGCGGGACTAGCGGGCACAGATACGCAGTATTTT	CASSISDRAGLAGTDTQYF
TRBD1	TRBV27	TRBJ2-5	.	TGTGCCAGCAGTAAAGGGCCATCAGGGGGCCGGTGGGAGACCCAGTACTTC	CASSKGPSGGRWETQYF
.	TRBV4-3	TRBJ1-4	.	TGCGCCAGCAGCCAAGTCAGGGGTGAAAAACTGTTTTTT	CASSQVRGEKLFF